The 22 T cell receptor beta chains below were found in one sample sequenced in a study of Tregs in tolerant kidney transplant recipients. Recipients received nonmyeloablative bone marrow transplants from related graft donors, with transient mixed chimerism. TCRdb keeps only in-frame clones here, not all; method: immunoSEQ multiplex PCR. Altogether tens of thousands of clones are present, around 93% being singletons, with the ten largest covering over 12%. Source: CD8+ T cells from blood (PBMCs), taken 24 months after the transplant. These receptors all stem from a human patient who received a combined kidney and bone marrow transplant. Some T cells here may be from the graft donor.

The CDR3 here is CATRGGYNEQFF. CDR3 nucleotide sequence: TGTGCCACCAGAGGCGGCTACAATGAGCAGTTCTTC. The chain joins TRBV15 to TRBJ2-1, with D hard to call. V was shortened by 6 bases and J by 3 bases, with 6 bases between the two germline ends. The CDR3 totals 12 residues. Germline CDR1 and CDR2: LNHNV and YYDKDF (reference sequence). Drawing the rest from reference TRBV15 and TRBJ2-1, the complete variable domain is DAMVIQNPRYQVTQFGKPVTLSCSQTLNHNVMYWYQQKSSQAPKLLFHYYDKDFNNEADTPDNFQSRRPNTSFCFLDIRSPGLGDTAMYLCATRGGYNEQFFGPGTRLTVL.

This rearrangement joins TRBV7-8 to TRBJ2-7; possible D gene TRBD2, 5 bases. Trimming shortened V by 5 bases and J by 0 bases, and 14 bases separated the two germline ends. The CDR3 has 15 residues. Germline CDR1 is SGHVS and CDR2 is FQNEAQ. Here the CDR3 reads CASSLGLLSSYEQYF. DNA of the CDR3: TGTGCCAGCAGCCTTGGACTCCTAAGCTCCTACGAGCAGTACTTC. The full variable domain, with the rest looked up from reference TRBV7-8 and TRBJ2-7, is GAGVSQSPRYKVAKRGQDVALRCDPISGHVSLFWYQQALGQGPEFLTYFQNEAQLDKSGLPSDRFFAERPEGSVSTLKIQRTQQEDSAVYLCASSLGLLSSYEQYFGPGTRLTVT.

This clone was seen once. The chain's CDR3 is CAISEDLHEQFF. CDR3 nucleotides: TGTGCCATCAGTGAAGATCTACATGAGCAGTTCTTC. The rearrangement uses TRBV10-3 and TRBJ2-1; D gene unclear. The CDR3 covers 12 residues. Deletions cut 3 bases from V and 8 bases from J, with 8 bases between. The germline gives CDR1 ENHRY, CDR2 SYGVKD.

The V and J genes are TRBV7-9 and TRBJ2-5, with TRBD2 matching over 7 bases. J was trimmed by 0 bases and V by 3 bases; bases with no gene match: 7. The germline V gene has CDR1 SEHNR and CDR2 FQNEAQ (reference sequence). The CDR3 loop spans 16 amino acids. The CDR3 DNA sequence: TGTGCCAGCAGCTTTTCGTGGGGAGGGGACCAAGAGACCCAGTACTTC. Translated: CASSFSWGGDQETQYF.

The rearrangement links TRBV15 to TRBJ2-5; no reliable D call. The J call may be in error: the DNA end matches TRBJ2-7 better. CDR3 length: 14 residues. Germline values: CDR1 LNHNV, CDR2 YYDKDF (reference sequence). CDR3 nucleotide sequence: TGTGCCACCAGCAGAGACGACACATCCTACGAGCAGTACTTC. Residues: CATSRDDTSYEQYF.

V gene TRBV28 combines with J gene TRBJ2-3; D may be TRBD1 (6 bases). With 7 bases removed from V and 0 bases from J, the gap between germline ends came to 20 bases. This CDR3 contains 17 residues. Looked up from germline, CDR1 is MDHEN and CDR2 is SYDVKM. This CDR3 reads CASIGRIRTESTDTQYF. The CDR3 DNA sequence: TGTGCCAGCATCGGCCGGATTAGGACAGAGAGCACAGATACGCAGTATTTT. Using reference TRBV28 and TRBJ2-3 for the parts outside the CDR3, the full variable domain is DVKVTQSSRYLVKRTGEKVFLECVQDMDHENMFWYRQDPGLGLRLIYFSYDVKMKEKGDIPEGYSVSREKKERFSLILESASTNQTSMYLCASIGRIRTESTDTQYFGPGTRLTVL.

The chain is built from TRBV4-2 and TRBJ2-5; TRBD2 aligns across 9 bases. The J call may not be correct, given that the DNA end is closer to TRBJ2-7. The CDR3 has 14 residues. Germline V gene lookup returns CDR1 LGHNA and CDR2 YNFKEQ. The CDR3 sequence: CASSDSGRLTEQYF. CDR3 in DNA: TGTGCCAGCAGTGATAGCGGGAGACTGACCGAGCAGTACTTC.

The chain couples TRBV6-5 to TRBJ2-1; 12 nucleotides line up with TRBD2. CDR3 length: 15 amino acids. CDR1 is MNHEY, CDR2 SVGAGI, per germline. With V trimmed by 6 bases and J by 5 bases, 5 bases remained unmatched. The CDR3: CASSLGLAGHNEQFF. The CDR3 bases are TGTGCCAGCAGCCTTGGACTAGCGGGACACAATGAGCAGTTCTTC.

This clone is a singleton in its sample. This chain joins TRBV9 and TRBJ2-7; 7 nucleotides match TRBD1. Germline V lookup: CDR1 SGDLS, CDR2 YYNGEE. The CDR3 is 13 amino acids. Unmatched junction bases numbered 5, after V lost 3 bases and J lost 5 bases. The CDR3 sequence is CASSAQGLDEQYF. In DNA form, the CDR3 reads TGTGCCAGCAGCGCACAGGGGCTCGACGAGCAGTACTTC. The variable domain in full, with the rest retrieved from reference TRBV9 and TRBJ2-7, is DSGVTQTPKHLITATGQRVTLRCSPRSGDLSVYWYQQSLDQGLQFLIQYYNGEERAKGNILERFSAQQFPDLHSELNLSSLELGDSALYFCASSAQGLDEQYFGPGTRLTVT.

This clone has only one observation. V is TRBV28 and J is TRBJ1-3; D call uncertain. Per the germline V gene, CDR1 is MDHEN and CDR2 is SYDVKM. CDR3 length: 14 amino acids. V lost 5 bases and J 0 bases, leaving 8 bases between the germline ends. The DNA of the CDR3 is TGTGCCAGCAGTCAACACCTCTCTGGAAACACCATATATTTT. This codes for CASSQHLSGNTIYF.

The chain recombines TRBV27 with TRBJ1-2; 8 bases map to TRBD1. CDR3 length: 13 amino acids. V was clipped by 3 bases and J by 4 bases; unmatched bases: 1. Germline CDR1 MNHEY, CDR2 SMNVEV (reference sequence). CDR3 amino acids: CASSLTGVYGYTF. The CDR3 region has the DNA TGTGCCAGCAGTTTGACAGGGGTCTATGGCTACACCTTC.

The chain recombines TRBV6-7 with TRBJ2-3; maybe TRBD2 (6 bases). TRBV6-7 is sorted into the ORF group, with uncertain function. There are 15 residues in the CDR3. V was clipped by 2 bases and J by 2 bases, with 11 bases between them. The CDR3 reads CASSYRGVVTDTQYF. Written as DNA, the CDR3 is TGTGCCAGCAGTTACCGCGGGGTGGTCACAGATACGCAGTATTTT.

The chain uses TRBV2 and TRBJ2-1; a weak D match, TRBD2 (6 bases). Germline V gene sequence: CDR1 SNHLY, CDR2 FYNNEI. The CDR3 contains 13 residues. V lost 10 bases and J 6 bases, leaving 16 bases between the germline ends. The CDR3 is CANLGGTFNEQFF. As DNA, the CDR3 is TGTGCCAACCTGGGGGGTACCTTCAATGAGCAGTTCTTC. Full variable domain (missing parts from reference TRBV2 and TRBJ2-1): EPEVTQTPSHQVTQMGQEVILRCVPISNHLYFYWYRQILGQKVEFLVSFYNNEISEKSEIFDDQFSVERPDGSNFTLKIRSTKLEDSAMYFCANLGGTFNEQFFGPGTRLTVL.

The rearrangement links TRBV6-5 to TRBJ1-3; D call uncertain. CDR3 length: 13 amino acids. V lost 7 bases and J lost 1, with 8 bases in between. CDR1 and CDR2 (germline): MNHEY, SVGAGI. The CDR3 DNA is TGTGCCAGCATAACGGGTTCTGGAAACACCATATATTTT. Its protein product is CASITGSGNTIYF.

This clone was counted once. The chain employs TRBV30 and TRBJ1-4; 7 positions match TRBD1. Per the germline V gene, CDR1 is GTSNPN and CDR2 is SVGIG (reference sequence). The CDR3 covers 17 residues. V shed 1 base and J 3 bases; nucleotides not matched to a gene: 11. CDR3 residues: CAWSAGTDTTPNEKLFF. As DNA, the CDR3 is TGTGCCTGGAGTGCAGGGACAGACACAACCCCTAATGAAAAACTGTTTTTT.

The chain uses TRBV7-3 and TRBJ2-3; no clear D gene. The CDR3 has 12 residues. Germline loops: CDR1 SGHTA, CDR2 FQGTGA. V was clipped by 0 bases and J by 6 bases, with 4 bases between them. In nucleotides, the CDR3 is TGTGCCAGCAGCTTAACCCGGGATACGCAGTATTTT. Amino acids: CASSLTRDTQYF.

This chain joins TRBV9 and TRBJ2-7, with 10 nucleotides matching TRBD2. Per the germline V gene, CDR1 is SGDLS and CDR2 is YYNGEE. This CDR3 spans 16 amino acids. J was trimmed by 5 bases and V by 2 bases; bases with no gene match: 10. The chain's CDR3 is CASSVSGTSAGHEQYF. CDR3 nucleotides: TGTGCCAGCAGCGTCTCCGGGACTAGCGCTGGACACGAGCAGTACTTC.

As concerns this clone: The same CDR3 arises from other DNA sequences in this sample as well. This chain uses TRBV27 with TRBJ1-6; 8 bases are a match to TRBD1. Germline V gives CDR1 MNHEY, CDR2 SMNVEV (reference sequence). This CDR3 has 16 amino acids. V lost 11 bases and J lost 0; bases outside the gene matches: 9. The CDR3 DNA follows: TGTGCCCCCCCCCGGACAGGGAGCTCCTATAATTCACCCCTCCACTTT. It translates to CAPPRTGSSYNSPLHF.

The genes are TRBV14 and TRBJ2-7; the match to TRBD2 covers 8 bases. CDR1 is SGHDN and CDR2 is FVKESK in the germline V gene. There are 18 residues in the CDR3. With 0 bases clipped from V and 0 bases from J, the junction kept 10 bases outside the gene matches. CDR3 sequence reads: CASSQEVVSGSYSYEQYF. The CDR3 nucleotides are TGTGCCAGCAGCCAAGAGGTCGTCAGCGGGAGTTACTCCTACGAGCAGTACTTC.

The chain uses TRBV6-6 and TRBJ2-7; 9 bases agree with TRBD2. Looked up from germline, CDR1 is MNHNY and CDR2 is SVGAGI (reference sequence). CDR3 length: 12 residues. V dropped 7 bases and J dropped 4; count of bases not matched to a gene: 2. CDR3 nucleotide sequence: TGTGCCAGCACTAGCGGGGCATACGAGCAGTACTTC. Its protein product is CASTSGAYEQYF.

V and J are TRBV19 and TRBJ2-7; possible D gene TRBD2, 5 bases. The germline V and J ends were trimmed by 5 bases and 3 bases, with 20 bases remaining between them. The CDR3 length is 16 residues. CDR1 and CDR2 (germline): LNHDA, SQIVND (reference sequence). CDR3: CASSARTETSSYEQYF. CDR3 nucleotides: TGTGCCAGTAGTGCCAGAACCGAAACTAGTAGCTACGAGCAGTACTTC.

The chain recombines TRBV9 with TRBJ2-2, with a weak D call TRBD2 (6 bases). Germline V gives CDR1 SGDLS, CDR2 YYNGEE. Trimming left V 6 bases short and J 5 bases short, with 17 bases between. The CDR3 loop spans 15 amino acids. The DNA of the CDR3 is TGTGCCAGCACCTCCTCGGCGGGGACGACCGGGGAGCTGTTTTTT. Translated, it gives CASTSSAGTTGELFF.